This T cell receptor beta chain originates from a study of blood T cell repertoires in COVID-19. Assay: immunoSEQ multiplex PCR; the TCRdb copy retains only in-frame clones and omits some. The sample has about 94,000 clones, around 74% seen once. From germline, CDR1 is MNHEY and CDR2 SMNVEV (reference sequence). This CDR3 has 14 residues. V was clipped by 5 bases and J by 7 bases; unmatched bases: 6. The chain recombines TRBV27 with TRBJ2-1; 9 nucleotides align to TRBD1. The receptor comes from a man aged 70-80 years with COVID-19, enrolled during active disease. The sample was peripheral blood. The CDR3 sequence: CASSADRGRNEQFF. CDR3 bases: TGTGCCAGCAGTGCGGACAGGGGTAGGAATGAGCAGTTCTTC.